This TCR beta chain was sequenced in a study of OX40 agonist ivuxolimab in advanced cancers. Looking at the study overall: Of mixed ages from about 20 to 85 and averaging roughly 60 years, the group was roughly 83% male.

Generated by immunoSEQ multiplex PCR, the TCRdb table keeps only in-frame clones and is missing some. In the table there are fewer than 70,000 clones, approximately 82% of which are singletons. The CDR3 is 14 residues long. J gave up 7 bases and V 4 bases, and 11 bases lay outside the gene matches. Germline V lookup: CDR1 SGDLS, CDR2 YYNGEE. The source of this sequence is an adult with an advanced solid tumor such as melanoma, head and neck, liver or kidney cancer. The V gene is TRBV9, the J gene TRBJ2-7; 7 bases map to TRBD1. The sample consisted of CD4+ or CD8+ T cells sorted from blood, taken in a trial of the OX40 agonist ivuxolimab. The CDR3 bases are TGTGCCAGCAGCCCGGGACAGTACGGTTGGGAGCAGTACTTC. Translation: CASSPGQYGWEQYF.